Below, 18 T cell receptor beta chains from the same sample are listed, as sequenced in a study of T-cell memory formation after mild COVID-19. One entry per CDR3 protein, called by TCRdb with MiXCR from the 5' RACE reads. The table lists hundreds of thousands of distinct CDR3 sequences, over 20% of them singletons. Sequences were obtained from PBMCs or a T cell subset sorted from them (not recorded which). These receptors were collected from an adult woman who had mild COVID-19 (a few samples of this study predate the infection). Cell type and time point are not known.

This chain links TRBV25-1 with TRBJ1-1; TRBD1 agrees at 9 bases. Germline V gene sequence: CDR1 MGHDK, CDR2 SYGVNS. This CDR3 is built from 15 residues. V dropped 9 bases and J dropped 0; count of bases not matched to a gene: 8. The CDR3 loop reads CASTGTGLLNTEAFF. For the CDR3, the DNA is TGTGCCAGTACCGGGACAGGGCTTCTGAACACTGAAGCTTTCTTT.

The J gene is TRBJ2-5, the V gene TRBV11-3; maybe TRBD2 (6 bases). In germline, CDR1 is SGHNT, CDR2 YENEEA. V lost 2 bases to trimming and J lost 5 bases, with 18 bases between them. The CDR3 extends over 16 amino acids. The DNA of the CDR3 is TGTGCCAGCAGCTTACGCGGGACTCAACCCGGGGAGACCCAGTACTTC. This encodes CASSLRGTQPGETQYF.

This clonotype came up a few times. The DNA of the CDR3 is TGTGCCAGCTCGCCATCCGCGGGGATAAACTACGAGCAGTACTTC. Translating gives CASSPSAGINYEQYF. The gene calls are TRBV7-9 and TRBJ2-7; D possibly corresponds to TRBD2 (6 bases). The CDR3 is made up of 15 amino acids. Germline CDR1 reads SEHNR; CDR2 reads FQNEAQ (reference sequence). Between the trimmed V and J ends, which lost 8 bases and 3 bases, there was a span of 20 bases.

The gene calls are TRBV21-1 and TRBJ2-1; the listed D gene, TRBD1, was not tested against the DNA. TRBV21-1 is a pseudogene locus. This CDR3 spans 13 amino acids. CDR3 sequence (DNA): TGTGCCAGCAGCAGGGAAGGGAAGAATGAGCAGTTCTTC. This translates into CASSREGKNEQFF.

CDR3 residues: CSAVRDPPGDTQYF. The CDR3 nucleotides read TGCAGTGCTGTAAGGGACCCGCCGGGAGATACGCAGTATTTT. The chain carries TRBV20-1 and TRBJ2-3; D might be TRBD1 or TRBD2, each matching 5 bases. The CDR3 loop spans 14 amino acids. Germline lookup yields CDR1 DFQATT and CDR2 SNEGSKA (reference sequence). V was trimmed by 5 bases and J by 5 bases, leaving 17 bases between them.

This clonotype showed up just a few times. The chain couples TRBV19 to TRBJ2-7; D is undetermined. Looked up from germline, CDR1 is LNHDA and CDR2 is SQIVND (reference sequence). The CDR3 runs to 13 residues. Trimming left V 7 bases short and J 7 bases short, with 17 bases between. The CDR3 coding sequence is TGTGCCAGTACCCTGGGGTCCTCCGGGGAGCAGTACTTC. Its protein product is CASTLGSSGEQYF.

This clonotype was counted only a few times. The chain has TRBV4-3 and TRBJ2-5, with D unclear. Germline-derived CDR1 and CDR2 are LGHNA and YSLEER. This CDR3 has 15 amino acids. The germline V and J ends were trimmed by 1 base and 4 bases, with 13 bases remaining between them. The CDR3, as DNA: TGCGCCAGCAGCCAAGGTACCGGGCGCGGAGAGACCCAGTACTTC. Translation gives CASSQGTGRGETQYF.

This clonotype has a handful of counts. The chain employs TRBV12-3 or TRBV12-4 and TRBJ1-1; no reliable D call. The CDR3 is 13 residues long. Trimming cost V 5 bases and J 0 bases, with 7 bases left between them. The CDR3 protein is CASSPQVNTEAFF. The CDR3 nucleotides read TGTGCCAGCAGTCCTCAGGTGAACACTGAAGCTTTCTTT.

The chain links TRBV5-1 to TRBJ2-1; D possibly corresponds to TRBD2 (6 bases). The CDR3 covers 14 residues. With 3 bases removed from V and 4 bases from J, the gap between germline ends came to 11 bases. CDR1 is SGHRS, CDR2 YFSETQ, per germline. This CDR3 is CASSSGGVYNEQFF. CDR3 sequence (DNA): TGCGCCAGCAGCTCTGGCGGGGTATACAATGAGCAGTTCTTC.

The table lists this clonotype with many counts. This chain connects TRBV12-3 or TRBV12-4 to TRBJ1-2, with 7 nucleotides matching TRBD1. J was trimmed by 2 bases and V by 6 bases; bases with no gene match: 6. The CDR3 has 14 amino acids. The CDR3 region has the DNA TGTGCCAGCAGCTTGGGACAGCTGAACTATGGCTACACCTTC. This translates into CASSLGQLNYGYTF.

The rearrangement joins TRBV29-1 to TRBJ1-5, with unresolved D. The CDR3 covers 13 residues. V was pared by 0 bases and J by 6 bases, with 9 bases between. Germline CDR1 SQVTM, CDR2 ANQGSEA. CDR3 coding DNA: TGCAGCGTTGAAGAAACCCCAGCTCAGCCCCAGCATTTT. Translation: CSVEETPAQPQHF.

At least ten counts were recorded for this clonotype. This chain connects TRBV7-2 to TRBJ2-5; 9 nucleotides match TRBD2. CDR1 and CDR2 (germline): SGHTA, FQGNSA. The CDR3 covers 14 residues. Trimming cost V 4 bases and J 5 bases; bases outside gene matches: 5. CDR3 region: CASSSAGGAETQYF. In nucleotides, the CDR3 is TGTGCCAGCAGCTCAGCGGGAGGTGCGGAGACCCAGTACTTC.

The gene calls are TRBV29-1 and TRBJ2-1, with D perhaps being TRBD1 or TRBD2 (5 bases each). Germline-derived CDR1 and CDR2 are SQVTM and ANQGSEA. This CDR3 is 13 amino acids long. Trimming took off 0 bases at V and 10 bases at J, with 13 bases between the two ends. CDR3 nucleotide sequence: TGCAGCGTTGAAGATTACGGGGCGAAGGAGCAGTTCTTC. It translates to CSVEDYGAKEQFF.

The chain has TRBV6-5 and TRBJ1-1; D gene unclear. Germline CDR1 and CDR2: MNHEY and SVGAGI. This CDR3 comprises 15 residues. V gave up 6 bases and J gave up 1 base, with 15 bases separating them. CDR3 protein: CASRHSRRGNTEAFF. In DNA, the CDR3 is TGTGCCAGCAGACACTCACGTCGAGGGAACACTGAAGCTTTCTTT.

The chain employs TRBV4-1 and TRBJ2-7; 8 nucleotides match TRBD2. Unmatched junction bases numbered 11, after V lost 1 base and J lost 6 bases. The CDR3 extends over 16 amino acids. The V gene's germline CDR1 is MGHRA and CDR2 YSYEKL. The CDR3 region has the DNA TGCGCCAGCAGCCAAGGGGCTCCGGGACTAGGTCTCGAGCAGTACTTC. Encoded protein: CASSQGAPGLGLEQYF.

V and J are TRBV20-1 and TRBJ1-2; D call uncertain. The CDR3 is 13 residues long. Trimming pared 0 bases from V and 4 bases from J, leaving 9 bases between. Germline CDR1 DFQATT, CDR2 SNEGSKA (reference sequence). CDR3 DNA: TGCAGTGCTAGAGATTCAGCTTCCTATGGCTACACCTTC. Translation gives CSARDSASYGYTF.

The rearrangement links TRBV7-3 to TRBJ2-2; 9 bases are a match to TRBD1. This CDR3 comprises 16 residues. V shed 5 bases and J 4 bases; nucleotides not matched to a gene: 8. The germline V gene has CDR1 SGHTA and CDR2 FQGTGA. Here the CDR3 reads CASSAAGTGPTGELFF. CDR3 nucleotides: TGTGCCAGCAGCGCGGCCGGGACAGGGCCCACCGGGGAGCTGTTTTTT.

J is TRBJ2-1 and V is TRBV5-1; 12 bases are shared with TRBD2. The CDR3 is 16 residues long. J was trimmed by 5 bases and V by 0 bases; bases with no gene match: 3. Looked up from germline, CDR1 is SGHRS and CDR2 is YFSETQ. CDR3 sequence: CASSLDLAGGDNEQFF. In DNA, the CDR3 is TGCGCCAGCAGCTTGGACCTAGCGGGGGGGGACAATGAGCAGTTCTTC.